A single T cell receptor (beta chain) is shown here with its context. It differs at one base from a far larger clone, so likely a read error. This record belongs to a study of low-dose radiotherapy and immunotherapy resistance in tumors. Study-wide context: Once cycle 1 day 1 began, patients took oral aspirin 300 mg daily for four cycles.

This CDR3 is 15 amino acids long. The V end was cut by 6 bases, the J end by 8 bases, with 20 bases between. Documented time point: after trial treatment. Treatment reported: LDRT plus nivolumab, ipilimumab, low-dose cyclophosphamide and aspirin (RACIN trial). Inclusion covered patients whose advanced solid tumors lacked tumor-infiltrating lymphocytes. Primers targeting TRAV and TRBV primed first-strand cDNA, covering alpha and beta chains. The authors amplified TCRs for 20 PCR cycles with a constant-region primer and a V-primer adapter. TCRdb redid the calling of the reads with MiXCR, one entry per CDR3 protein. The data contain under 70,000 distinct CDR3 sequences, about 25% of them singletons.

The clonotype was recovered from a male donor with prostate cancer. V gene TRBV23-1 combines with J gene TRBJ2-1; TRBD2 might be the D (6 bases). TRBV23-1 is classed as an ORF, of uncertain function. Sequencing was performed on PBMCs, taken after low-dose radiotherapy plus immunotherapy. The CDR3 coding sequence is TGCGCCAGCAGCCTTCCGCCCGGGACTCGAGATGAGCAGTTCTTC. It translates to CASSLPPGTRDEQFF.